Below are 27 T cell receptor beta chains sequenced from a single sample in a study of T cells in Graves' hyperthyroidism and ophthalmopathy. Template material for amplifying TCR beta CDR3 regions consisted of RNA transcripts. The HTBI primer set was used in a first-round RT-PCR of the TCR CDR3. TCRdb itself ran the multiplex PCR reads through MiXCR, one entry per CDR3 protein. Of 650,000 to 750,000 distinct CDR3 sequences detected, around 15% appear once; the ten largest clones hold 9.5% to 13%. The sequenced material came from blood. The receptors come from a woman under 30 with Graves' hyperthyroidism.

This sequence joins TRBV27 and TRBJ2-5, with TRBD2 as a possible D gene (6 bases). CDR3 length equals 15 residues. V was pared by 2 bases and J by 0 bases, with 10 bases between. Germline V CDR1 and CDR2: MNHEY, SMNVEV (reference sequence). CDR3 amino acids: CASSLVAENQETQYF. The CDR3 bases are TGTGCCAGCAGTTTAGTAGCGGAGAACCAAGAGACCCAGTACTTC.

This clonotype was counted many times. The chain couples TRBV7-9 to TRBJ2-7, with 12 bases lining up with TRBD1. V was pared by 0 bases and J by 6 bases, with 9 bases of the junction left unmatched. Per the germline V gene, CDR1 is SEHNR and CDR2 is FQNEAQ (reference sequence). The CDR3 has 17 residues. The CDR3 DNA follows: TGTGCCAGCAGCTTAGCCTACCTGGGACAGGGGGCGGGCGAGCAGTACTTC. It translates to CASSLAYLGQGAGEQYF.

This clonotype was seen more than once but under ten times. This chain connects TRBV19 to TRBJ2-6; D is perhaps TRBD2 (6 bases). V was cut by 10 bases and J by 0 bases, with 19 bases left in between. In germline, CDR1 is LNHDA, CDR2 SQIVND (reference sequence). The CDR3 extends over 17 amino acids. The CDR3 region is CATTRGVLRSGANVLTF. In nucleotides, the CDR3 is TGTGCCACCACGCGCGGGGTCCTGCGCTCTGGGGCCAACGTCCTGACTTTC.

The sample holds a few counts of this clonotype. This chain connects TRBV24-1 to TRBJ2-2; D gene ambiguous. Looked up from germline, CDR1 is KGHDR and CDR2 is SFDVKD. Trimming pared 5 bases from V and 5 bases from J, leaving 14 bases between. The CDR3 is made up of 15 amino acids. CDR3 nucleotides: TGTGCCACCAGTGTGAGTCCTACGAGTACCGGGGAGCTGTTTTTT. Translation: CATSVSPTSTGELFF.

This chain links TRBV10-3 with TRBJ1-3, with no clear D. The V and J ends lost 7 bases and 0 bases respectively, with 13 bases between them. The CDR3 covers 15 residues. Germline CDR1 is ENHRY and CDR2 is SYGVKD. CDR3 nucleotides: TGTGCCATCAAAGGTGGGCAGAGCTCTGGAAACACCATATATTTT. Its protein is CAIKGGQSSGNTIYF.

V usage is TRBV2 and J usage is TRBJ2-7; D is perhaps TRBD1 (6 bases). The V end lost 5 bases, the J end lost 0 bases, and 11 bases lay between the germline ends. Germline CDR1 SNHLY, CDR2 FYNNEI. The CDR3 sequence is 14 residues long. CDR3 protein: CASSWGRPSYEQYF. CDR3 in DNA: TGTGCCAGCAGTTGGGGGCGACCCTCCTACGAGCAGTACTTC.

V usage is TRBV9 and J usage is TRBJ1-3; tentative D call: TRBD1 (5 bases). The CDR3 length is 15 residues. V lost 3 bases to trimming and J lost 4 bases, with 14 bases between them. In germline, CDR1 is SGDLS, CDR2 YYNGEE. The CDR3 here is CASSGGGSTGNTIYF. Written as DNA, the CDR3 is TGTGCCAGCAGCGGTGGGGGGTCGACGGGAAACACCATATATTTT. Combining the CDR3 with reference TRBV9 and TRBJ1-3 gives the whole variable domain DSGVTQTPKHLITATGQRVTLRCSPRSGDLSVYWYQQSLDQGLQFLIQYYNGEERAKGNILERFSAQQFPDLHSELNLSSLELGDSALYFCASSGGGSTGNTIYFGEGSWLTVV.

This chain links TRBV18 with TRBJ2-1; maybe TRBD2 (5 bases). Per germline, CDR1 KGHSH and CDR2 LQKENI. V was clipped by 3 bases and J by 0 bases, with 18 bases between them. The CDR3 totals 18 residues. The CDR3 DNA is TGTGCCAGCTCACCTACCAGGACTGCCCTGAGCTCCTACAATGAGCAGTTCTTC. It codes for CASSPTRTALSSYNEQFF.

Ten or more counts support this clonotype. The V gene is TRBV13, the J gene TRBJ2-1; 8 bases fit TRBD2. J lost 8 bases, V lost 1 base, and 13 bases had no gene match. The CDR3 length is 17 residues. Germline V CDR1 and CDR2: PRHDT, FYEKMQ (reference sequence). CDR3 sequence reads: CASSLEGSGSGRDEQFF. In nucleotides, the CDR3 is TGTGCCAGCAGCTTAGAGGGGAGCGGGAGTGGGCGGGATGAGCAGTTCTTC.

This sequence joins TRBV30 and TRBJ2-1; the match to TRBD2 covers 13 bases. The V gene end was trimmed by 2 bases and the J gene end by 6 bases; junction bases not matched to a gene: 10. This CDR3 comprises 17 residues. Germline V gives CDR1 GTSNPN, CDR2 SVGIG (reference sequence). In nucleotides, the CDR3 is TGTGCCTGGAGTCCGCCAACTAGCGGGAGGGCCATCAATGAGCAGTTCTTC. Its translation is CAWSPPTSGRAINEQFF. The full variable domain, rest sourced from reference TRBV30 and TRBJ2-1, is SQTIHQWPATLVQPVGSPLSLECTVEGTSNPNLYWYRQAAGRGLQLLFYSVGIGQISSEVPQNLSASRPQDRQFILSSKKLLLSDSGFYLCAWSPPTSGRAINEQFFGPGTRLTVL.

This clonotype was observed a few times. The chain combines TRBV5-4 with TRBJ1-1; D is uncertain. Trimming shortened V by 0 bases and J by 6 bases, and 9 bases separated the two germline ends. The CDR3 sequence is 13 residues long. The germline CDR1 and CDR2 sequences are SGHNT and YYREEE (reference sequence). The CDR3 is CASSLGVPAEAFF. CDR3 bases: TGTGCCAGCAGCTTGGGCGTACCTGCTGAAGCTTTCTTT.

This clonotype was recorded at least ten times. The chain carries TRBV12-3 or TRBV12-4 and TRBJ2-1; 7 nucleotides match TRBD1. This CDR3 region has 12 residues. The J segment lost 5 bases and the V segment lost 8 bases, leaving 3 bases of the junction unmatched. CDR3 nucleotide sequence: TGTGCCAGCCGGACAGGCGACAATGAGCAGTTCTTC. Its translation is CASRTGDNEQFF.

This clonotype came up many times. The chain couples TRBV6-2 or TRBV6-3 to TRBJ2-7, with D perhaps matching TRBD1 (6 bases). This CDR3 has 13 residues. Germline CDR1 MNHEY, CDR2 SVGEGT. The ends were cut back, 7 bases at V and 3 bases at J, with 13 bases in the middle. The CDR3 bases are TGTGCCAGCAATCCGACAGGACGCTACGAGCAGTACTTC. This gives the protein CASNPTGRYEQYF.

This rearrangement joins TRBV4-3 to TRBJ1-2; the match to TRBD1 covers 7 bases. V lost 0 bases to trimming and J lost 8 bases; unmatched junction nucleotides: 6. The CDR3 is 14 amino acids. Germline-derived CDR1 and CDR2 are LGHNA and YSLEER. The CDR3 loop reads CASSQDSTGVGYTF. CDR3 coding DNA: TGCGCCAGCAGCCAAGATAGTACAGGGGTCGGCTACACCTTC.

This clonotype was counted between two and nine times. The chain couples TRBV9 to TRBJ1-4; 8 bases fit TRBD1. Germline-derived CDR1 and CDR2 are SGDLS and YYNGEE. This CDR3 spans 15 amino acids. With V trimmed by 0 bases and J by 7 bases, 5 bases remained unmatched. The CDR3 loop is CASSVADRGIEKLFF. Written as DNA, the CDR3 is TGTGCCAGCAGCGTAGCCGACAGGGGAATTGAAAAACTGTTTTTT.

This clonotype has more than one count but fewer than ten. The chain employs TRBV19 and TRBJ1-2; maybe TRBD1 (5 bases). Germline CDR1 LNHDA, CDR2 SQIVND (reference sequence). V lost 3 bases and J lost 4, with 12 bases in between. This CDR3 is 14 amino acids long. The CDR3 protein is CASSMTAGGYGYTF. CDR3 nucleotides: TGTGCCAGTAGTATGACAGCGGGTGGCTATGGCTACACCTTC.

This clonotype has at least ten counts. The genes are TRBV7-9 and TRBJ2-7; the match to TRBD2 covers 7 bases. Germline trimming cut 4 bases from V and 3 bases from J; bases unmatched to any gene: 6. This CDR3 spans 14 amino acids. Germline-derived CDR1 and CDR2 are SEHNR and FQNEAQ (reference sequence). CDR3 amino acids: CASSSQGGGYEQYF. DNA for the CDR3: TGTGCCAGCAGCTCCCAGGGCGGGGGCTACGAGCAGTACTTC. The full variable domain, in which reference TRBV7-9 and TRBJ2-7 provide the parts outside the CDR3, is DTGVSQNPRHKITKRGQNVTFRCDPISEHNRLYWYRQTLGQGPEFLTYFQNEAQLEKSRLLSDRFSAERPKGSFSTLEIQRTEQGDSAMYLCASSSQGGGYEQYFGPGTRLTVT.

This sequence joins TRBV29-1 and TRBJ2-1, with unresolved D. Trimming cost V 4 bases and J 5 bases, with 15 bases left between them. The germline V gene has CDR1 SQVTM and CDR2 ANQGSEA. This CDR3 spans 14 amino acids. CDR3 residues: CSVARKAWDNEQFF. CDR3 bases: TGCAGCGTTGCCCGGAAAGCTTGGGACAATGAGCAGTTCTTC.

This clonotype was counted many times. The gene calls are TRBV28 and TRBJ2-5; D gene ambiguous. Germline-derived CDR1 and CDR2 are MDHEN and SYDVKM. The V end lost 1 base, the J end lost 1 base, and 16 bases lay between the germline ends. The CDR3 has 17 amino acids. CDR3 in amino acids: CASSLFGGSTFQETQYF. CDR3 nucleotide sequence: TGTGCCAGCAGTTTATTCGGTGGCAGCACCTTCCAAGAGACCCAGTACTTC.

This clonotype was seen a handful of times. V gene TRBV6-1 combines with J gene TRBJ2-2; D is unresolved. Germline assignment: CDR1 MNHNS and CDR2 SASEGT. The CDR3 totals 14 residues. V was cut by 7 bases and J by 5 bases, with 14 bases left in between. The CDR3 here is CASTFTRRTGELFF. CDR3 in DNA: TGTGCCAGCACCTTTACCCGAAGAACCGGGGAGCTGTTTTTT.

This clonotype has more than one count but fewer than ten. The V call is TRBV7-6, the J call TRBJ1-6, with 10 bases that match TRBD1. The germline gives CDR1 SGHVS, CDR2 FNYEAQ. The ends lost 2 bases at V and 7 bases at J; junction bases unmatched: 14. This CDR3 comprises 19 residues. This CDR3 reads CASSLKTGGHVGLNSPLHF. In DNA form, the CDR3 reads TGTGCCAGCAGCTTAAAGACAGGGGGCCACGTTGGGTTGAATTCACCCCTCCACTTT.

The chain recombines TRBV27 with TRBJ2-7; 9 bases map to TRBD1. Germline values: CDR1 MNHEY, CDR2 SMNVEV (reference sequence). The CDR3 extends over 14 amino acids. Trimming took 5 bases from V and 3 from J; bases not matched to a gene: 5. The CDR3 DNA is TGTGCCAGCAGTGGGGGACAGGGCGTCTACGAGCAGTACTTC. It codes for CASSGGQGVYEQYF.

This clonotype has a count of ten or more. The chain joins TRBV7-2 to TRBJ2-2; D is undetermined. CDR1 SGHTA and CDR2 FQGNSA come from the germline V gene. This CDR3 contains 13 residues. V was trimmed by 5 bases and J by 8 bases, leaving 12 bases between them. CDR3 coding DNA: TGTGCCAGCAGCCTATACTCGAGGGGGGAGCTGTTTTTT. Translating gives CASSLYSRGELFF.

In its sample, this clonotype was seen a few times. This chain joins TRBV2 and TRBJ2-3, with 9 bases lining up with TRBD1. The germline CDR1 and CDR2 sequences are SNHLY and FYNNEI. The CDR3 totals 17 residues. The trim removed 6 bases at V and 1 base at J, leaving 11 bases unmatched. As DNA, the CDR3 is TGTGCCAGCAGCAGGACAGGGGCGGGGTTGGGCACAGATACGCAGTATTTT. Residues: CASSRTGAGLGTDTQYF.

The J gene is TRBJ2-7, the V gene TRBV29-1, with TRBD2 identical over 13 bases. J was trimmed by 5 bases and V by 4 bases; bases with no gene match: 5. Germline V lookup: CDR1 SQVTM, CDR2 ANQGSEA. The CDR3 contains 14 residues. The CDR3, as DNA: TGCAGCGTTGTTGGACTAGCGGGAGTTCACGAGCAGTACTTC. Translation: CSVVGLAGVHEQYF.

This clonotype was observed once. With a much larger clone just one base away, this may be a read error. The chain links TRBV30 to TRBJ1-5; possible D gene TRBD1, 6 bases. The CDR3 loop spans 16 amino acids. CDR1 and CDR2 from the germline V gene are GTSNPN and SVGIG (reference sequence). The CDR3 coding sequence is TGTGCCTGGAGTCGTGGACAGCTCCTGCAAAATCAGCCCCGGCATTTT. Residues: CAWSRGQLLQNQPRHF.

A remark on this clonotype: This may be a read error, as it is one base from a much larger clone. As the CDR3 is not closed by the conserved phenylalanine or tryptophan, this likely results from a read error. The gene calls are TRBV10-2 and TRBJ1-2; unclear D gene. This CDR3 has 13 amino acids. Trimming removed 2 bases from V and 2 bases from J, with 6 bases in between. CDR1 is WSHSY and CDR2 is SAAADI in the germline V gene. CDR3 bases: TGCGCCAGCAGTGAGGGCGGAAACTATGGCTACACCCTC. Its protein is CASSEGGNYGYTL.